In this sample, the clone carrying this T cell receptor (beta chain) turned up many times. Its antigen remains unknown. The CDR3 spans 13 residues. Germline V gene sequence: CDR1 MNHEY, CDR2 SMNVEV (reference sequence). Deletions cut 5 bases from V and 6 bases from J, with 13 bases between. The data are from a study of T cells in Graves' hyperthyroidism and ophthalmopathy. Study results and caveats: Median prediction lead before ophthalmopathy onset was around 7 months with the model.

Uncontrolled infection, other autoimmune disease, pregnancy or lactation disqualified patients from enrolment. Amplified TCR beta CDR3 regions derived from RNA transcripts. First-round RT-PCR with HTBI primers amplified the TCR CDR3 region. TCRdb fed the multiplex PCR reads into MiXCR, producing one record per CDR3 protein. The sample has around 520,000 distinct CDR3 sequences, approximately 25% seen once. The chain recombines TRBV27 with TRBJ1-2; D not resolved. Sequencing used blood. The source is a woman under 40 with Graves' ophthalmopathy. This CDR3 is CASSVPPRDGYTF. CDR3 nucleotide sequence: TGTGCCAGCAGTGTACCCCCGCGGGATGGCTACACCTTC.